The 31 T cell receptor beta chains below were found in one sample sequenced in a study of radiotherapy plus CTLA-4 blockade in lung cancer. Sequenced by immunoSEQ multiplex PCR; TCRdb stores in-frame clones only, minus some. The table has about 73,000 clones, 87% seen once. The sequences come from peripheral blood, collected from a patient treated with radiotherapy plus ipilimumab. All receptors derive from a human donor with non-small cell lung cancer that progressed on radiotherapy plus ipilimumab.

V usage is TRBV28 and J usage is TRBJ2-4; tentatively, D is TRBD1 (5 bases). The CDR3 extends over 15 amino acids. Germline V gene sequence: CDR1 MDHEN, CDR2 SYDVKM. With 6 bases removed from V and 0 bases from J, the gap between germline ends came to 12 bases. CDR3 in amino acids: CASRETGVAKNIQYF. CDR3 bases: TGTGCCAGCAGGGAAACAGGAGTAGCCAAAAACATTCAGTACTTC.

V usage is TRBV7-6 and J usage is TRBJ2-2, with D uncertain. The CDR3 covers 14 residues. V lost 1 base, J lost 4 bases, and 7 bases lay in between. In germline, CDR1 is SGHVS, CDR2 FNYEAQ. Here the CDR3 reads CASSLDPTTGELFF. CDR3 bases: TGTGCCAGCAGCTTAGACCCGACCACCGGGGAGCTGTTTTTT.

The rearrangement joins TRBV2 to TRBJ2-3; 7 bases agree with TRBD1. This CDR3 is built from 14 residues. CDR1 is SNHLY and CDR2 is FYNNEI in the germline V gene. V dropped 9 bases and J dropped 0; count of bases not matched to a gene: 6. The DNA for the CDR3 is TGTGCCAGGGGGACAGAACTAAGCACAGATACGCAGTATTTT. Translating gives CARGTELSTDTQYF.

V usage is TRBV7-3 and J usage is TRBJ2-7, with TRBD1 matching 8 bases. Germline V lookup: CDR1 SGHTA, CDR2 FQGTGA. V was pared by 2 bases and J by 3 bases, with 6 bases of the junction left unmatched. The CDR3 covers 15 residues. CDR3 sequence: CASSLWAGGSYEQYF. In DNA form, the CDR3 reads TGTGCCAGCAGCTTATGGGCAGGGGGCAGCTACGAGCAGTACTTC.

Regarding this clone: The same CDR3 can be traced to other DNA sequences in this sample. The rearrangement joins TRBV27 to TRBJ1-4; D may be TRBD1 (5 bases). The CDR3 is 13 amino acids. The V and J ends lost 0 bases and 10 bases respectively, with 9 bases between them. Germline CDR1 reads MNHEY; CDR2 reads SMNVEV (reference sequence). The CDR3 bases are TGTGCCAGCAGTTTATCGGGGCCCGGAAAACTGTTTTTT. As protein: CASSLSGPGKLFF.

As to this clone: A junction end diverges from the germline sequence, so it may reflect a read error. J is TRBJ2-1 and V is TRBV18; TRBD2 agrees at 7 bases. In germline, CDR1 is KGHSH, CDR2 LQKENI. The CDR3 loop spans 12 amino acids. As DNA, the CDR3 is TGTGCCAGCTCACCGGAGAGGGAGGGCCTGATCTTC. Translated: CASSPEREGLIF.

The chain has TRBV7-8 and TRBJ2-1; TRBD1 aligns across 7 bases. CDR3 length: 14 residues. Germline loops: CDR1 SGHVS, CDR2 FQNEAQ. Trimming at V came to 6 bases and at J to 5 bases, leaving 7 bases not matched to a gene. Here the CDR3 DNA reads TGTGCCAGCAGTAGAACAGGGGCACACAATGAGCAGTTCTTC. Translating it yields CASSRTGAHNEQFF.

This chain links TRBV4-2 with TRBJ1-2; weak D call: TRBD1 (5 bases). This CDR3 contains 14 residues. Trimming removed 8 bases at V and 3 bases at J, with 16 bases between. In germline, CDR1 is LGHNA, CDR2 YNFKEQ. CDR3 amino acids: CASAGPGEHYGYTF. Here the CDR3 DNA reads TGTGCCAGCGCTGGTCCGGGGGAACACTATGGCTACACCTTC.

This clone came up once. The gene calls are TRBV18 and TRBJ2-5, with D perhaps TRBD2 (6 bases). This CDR3 comprises 15 residues. V dropped 3 bases and J dropped 4 bases, with 15 bases sitting between them. CDR1 is KGHSH and CDR2 is LQKENI in the germline V gene. The CDR3 here is CASSPVPGGGETQYF. The CDR3 bases are TGTGCCAGCTCACCTGTACCTGGGGGAGGAGAGACCCAGTACTTC.

The chain combines TRBV6-1 with TRBJ1-5, with D unclear. The CDR3 extends over 11 amino acids. Germline V lookup: CDR1 MNHNS, CDR2 SASEGT. The V gene lost 5 bases and the J gene lost 7 bases, with 6 bases spanning the gap. CDR3 residues: CASSPGQPQHF. CDR3 bases: TGTGCCAGCAGTCCGGGACAGCCCCAGCATTTT.

The rearrangement uses TRBV2 and TRBJ2-7; maybe TRBD2 (6 bases). Trimming took off 5 bases at V and 0 bases at J, with 14 bases between the two ends. Per the germline V gene, CDR1 is SNHLY and CDR2 is FYNNEI. This CDR3 contains 15 residues. The CDR3 reads CASSPFSGSSYEQYF. The DNA for the CDR3 is TGTGCCAGCAGTCCTTTTTCCGGGAGCTCCTACGAGCAGTACTTC.

The V call is TRBV5-1, the J call TRBJ1-1; TRBD1 is a possible D gene (6 bases). V was clipped by 4 bases and J by 4 bases, with 14 bases between them. The CDR3 contains 14 residues. In germline, CDR1 is SGHRS, CDR2 YFSETQ. The CDR3 loop reads CASSVQDSSTEAFF. CDR3 DNA: TGCGCCAGCAGCGTACAGGACAGTTCCACTGAAGCTTTCTTT.

The chain carries TRBV27 and TRBJ2-7; a possible D gene is TRBD2 (7 bases). CDR3 length equals 14 residues. Per the germline V gene, CDR1 is MNHEY and CDR2 is SMNVEV (reference sequence). Trimming left V 6 bases short and J 5 bases short, with 17 bases between. The CDR3: CASREGGSKHEQYV. CDR3 DNA: TGTGCCAGCAGAGAGGGGGGGTCCAAGCACGAGCAGTACGTC.

The chain joins TRBV7-8 to TRBJ1-2, with D possibly matching TRBD1 (6 bases). The germline V gene has CDR1 SGHVS and CDR2 FQNEAQ. Trimming stripped 2 bases from V and 6 bases from J, with 13 bases between. This CDR3 has 14 amino acids. CDR3 region: CASSLLFEGDGYTF. CDR3 coding DNA: TGTGCCAGCAGCTTACTCTTCGAGGGGGATGGCTACACCTTC. Full variable domain (outside the CDR3, taken from reference TRBV7-8 and TRBJ1-2): GAGVSQSPRYKVAKRGQDVALRCDPISGHVSLFWYQQALGQGPEFLTYFQNEAQLDKSGLPSDRFFAERPEGSVSTLKIQRTQQEDSAVYLCASSLLFEGDGYTFGSGTRLTVV.

In DNA form, the CDR3 reads TGCGCCAGCAGCTCTACTGGACCCACAGATACGCAGTATTTT. As protein: CASSSTGPTDTQYF. The genes are TRBV5-1 and TRBJ2-3, with D unresolved. Germline CDR1 SGHRS, CDR2 YFSETQ. V shed 3 bases and J shed 2 bases, with 10 bases lying between them. The CDR3 length is 14 residues.

In its sample, this clone was seen once. The rearrangement links TRBV27 to TRBJ2-7, with D hard to call. The CDR3 totals 14 residues. Trimming took off 5 bases at V and 4 bases at J, with 15 bases between the two ends. Germline V gene lookup returns CDR1 MNHEY and CDR2 SMNVEV (reference sequence). CDR3 sequence (DNA): TGTGCCAGCAGTCCGACCGGGTCCCCGTACGAGCAGTACGTC. Translation gives CASSPTGSPYEQYV.

The gene calls are TRBV30 and TRBJ2-2, with a weak D call TRBD1 (5 bases). The CDR3 covers 15 residues. V shed 3 bases and J shed 5 bases, with 16 bases lying between them. The germline CDR1 and CDR2 sequences are GTSNPN and SVGIG (reference sequence). CDR3: CAWRQGFGVTGELFF. The DNA for the CDR3 is TGTGCCTGGAGGCAGGGTTTTGGTGTGACCGGGGAGCTGTTTTTT.

The chain links TRBV19 to TRBJ1-5; D is ambiguous. Trimming removed 3 bases at V and 5 bases at J, with 17 bases between. Germline loops: CDR1 LNHDA, CDR2 SQIVND (reference sequence). This CDR3 has 16 amino acids. The CDR3 nucleotides are TGTGCCAGTAGTATGATCAAGGTTTTACTTCATCAGCCCCAGCATTTT. This codes for CASSMIKVLLHQPQHF.

CDR3 sequence: CASSLGTSGNSGEQYF. The CDR3 DNA is TGCGCCAGCAGCTTGGGAACTAGCGGGAACTCAGGCGAGCAGTACTTC. The chain recombines TRBV5-1 with TRBJ2-5, with 10 bases identical to TRBD2. The J call may be in error: the DNA end matches TRBJ2-7 better. The CDR3 contains 16 residues. The germline V gene encodes CDR1 SGHRS and CDR2 YFSETQ.

This chain uses TRBV2 with TRBJ2-2; possibly TRBD1 for D (5 bases). Germline values: CDR1 SNHLY, CDR2 FYNNEI. This CDR3 is built from 18 residues. V gave up 4 bases and J gave up 1 base, with 19 bases separating them. The CDR3 nucleotides are TGTGCCAGCAGTGCTCCTCTAGAAGGGGCCCGGAACACCGGGGAGCTGTTTTTT. It yields the protein CASSAPLEGARNTGELFF.

The chain links TRBV4-2 to TRBJ2-3, with 9 positions matching TRBD2. V lost 3 bases and J lost 4; bases outside the gene matches: 11. The CDR3 contains 17 residues. Germline V gene data show CDR1 as LGHNA and CDR2 as YNFKEQ. CDR3 sequence: CASSQAGTSRPPDTQYF. The CDR3 nucleotides read TGTGCCAGCAGCCAGGCGGGGACTAGCCGCCCGCCAGATACGCAGTATTTT.

The J gene is TRBJ1-2, the V gene TRBV30; 7 bases map to TRBD1. Germline CDR1 reads GTSNPN; CDR2 reads SVGIG (reference sequence). V shed 4 bases and J 8 bases; nucleotides not matched to a gene: 10. The CDR3 extends over 13 amino acids. The CDR3 nucleotides read TGTGCCTGGACCCCGGGACAGTCCCGAGGCTACACCTTC. It yields the protein CAWTPGQSRGYTF.

J is TRBJ1-1 and V is TRBV29-1; 7 bases agree with TRBD1. The CDR3 length is 12 residues. V shed 2 bases, J shed 4 bases, and the junction held 1 base outside the gene matches. In germline, CDR1 is SQVTM, CDR2 ANQGSEA. The CDR3 sequence is CSVEPGGTEAFF. The CDR3 DNA reads as TGCAGCGTTGAACCAGGGGGCACTGAAGCTTTCTTT.

The chain joins TRBV6-1 to TRBJ1-3, with D possibly matching TRBD1 (5 bases). Looked up from germline, CDR1 is MNHNS and CDR2 is SASEGT. Between the trimmed V and J ends, which lost 3 bases and 4 bases, there was a span of 13 bases. The CDR3 loop spans 15 amino acids. CDR3: CASSDAGLAGNTIYF. CDR3 DNA sequence: TGTGCCAGCAGTGATGCAGGGCTAGCGGGAAACACCATATATTTT.

The chain joins TRBV7-3 to TRBJ2-2, with D possibly being TRBD1 (6 bases). Per the germline V gene, CDR1 is SGHTA and CDR2 is FQGTGA. This CDR3 comprises 16 residues. V lost 4 bases and J 4 bases, leaving 16 bases between the germline ends. This CDR3 is CASSSGQGIGTGELFF. DNA of the CDR3: TGTGCCAGCAGCTCTGGGCAGGGGATTGGCACCGGGGAGCTGTTTTTT.

Worth noting for this clone: Given a much more abundant clone one base away, this may be a read error. V is TRBV11-1 and J is TRBJ2-7; D might be TRBD1 or TRBD2, each matching 6 bases. Germline assignment: CDR1 SGHAT and CDR2 FQDESV (reference sequence). This CDR3 contains 17 residues. Trimming left V 1 base short and J 3 bases short, with 19 bases between. The DNA of the CDR3 is TGTGCCAGCAGCTTAGAGGGGGGTTTGGGCGGGTACTACGAGCAGTACTTC. As protein: CASSLEGGLGGYYEQYF.

In its sample, this clone was seen once. The rearrangement joins TRBV6-1 to TRBJ2-7, with TRBD1 matching over 11 bases. The germline V gene has CDR1 MNHNS and CDR2 SASEGT. The CDR3 loop spans 13 amino acids. The junction had 2 bases not matched to a gene; V was cut back by 4 bases and J by 6 bases. The CDR3 sequence is CASSAGTGGEQYF. In DNA form, the CDR3 reads TGTGCCAGCAGTGCCGGGACAGGGGGCGAGCAGTACTTC.

The chain uses TRBV6-5 and TRBJ2-3, with 13 bases that match TRBD2. The CDR3 totals 15 residues. J was trimmed by 8 bases and V by 6 bases; bases with no gene match: 8. CDR1 is MNHEY, CDR2 SVGAGI, per germline. CDR3: CASSGTSGALSTQYF. CDR3 bases: TGTGCCAGCAGCGGGACTAGCGGGGCTTTGAGTACGCAGTATTTT.

This clone has just a few counts. V and J are TRBV28 and TRBJ2-7; D tentatively fits TRBD1 or TRBD2 (6 bases each). Germline V gene lookup returns CDR1 MDHEN and CDR2 SYDVKM. This CDR3 spans 14 amino acids. Trimming left V 5 bases short and J 2 bases short, with 13 bases between. The CDR3 DNA reads as TGTGCCAGCAGTCGGGGGCTAGTGCCCTACGAGCAGTACGTC. Encoded protein: CASSRGLVPYEQYV.

The genes are TRBV5-1 and TRBJ2-2; 14 bases match TRBD2. V trimming: 3 bases; J trimming: 7 bases; junction bases outside the gene matches: 2. Germline V gene data show CDR1 as SGHRS and CDR2 as YFSETQ. The CDR3 sequence is 15 residues long. This CDR3 is CASSWGLAGDGELFF. The CDR3 bases are TGCGCCAGCAGCTGGGGACTAGCGGGAGACGGGGAGCTGTTTTTT.

The rearrangement joins TRBV15 to TRBJ2-7, with D hard to call. CDR3 length: 14 residues. Trimming pared 0 bases from V and 1 base from J, leaving 7 bases between. CDR1 is LNHNV, CDR2 YYDKDF, per germline (reference sequence). The CDR3 reads CATSRDRLSYEQYV. The CDR3 DNA reads TGTGCCACCAGCAGAGACCGTCTATCCTACGAGCAGTACGTC.